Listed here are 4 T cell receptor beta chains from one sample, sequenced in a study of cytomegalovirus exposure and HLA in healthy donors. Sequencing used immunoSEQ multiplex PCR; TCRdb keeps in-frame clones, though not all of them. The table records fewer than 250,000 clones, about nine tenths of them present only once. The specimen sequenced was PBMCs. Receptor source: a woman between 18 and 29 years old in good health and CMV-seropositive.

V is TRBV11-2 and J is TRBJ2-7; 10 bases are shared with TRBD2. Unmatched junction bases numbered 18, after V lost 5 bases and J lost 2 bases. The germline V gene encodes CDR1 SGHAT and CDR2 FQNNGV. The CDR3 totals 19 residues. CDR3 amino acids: CASSPEMGLAGARTYEQYF. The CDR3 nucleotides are TGTGCCAGCAGCCCCGAGATGGGGCTAGCGGGAGCCCGAACCTACGAGCAGTACTTC.

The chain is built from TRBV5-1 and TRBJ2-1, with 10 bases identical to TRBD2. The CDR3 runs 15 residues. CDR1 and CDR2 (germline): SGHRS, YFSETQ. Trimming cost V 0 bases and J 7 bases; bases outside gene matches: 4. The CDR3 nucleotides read TGCGCCAGCAGCTTGGTGCCTAGCGGGAGAAATGAGCAGTTCTTC. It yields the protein CASSLVPSGRNEQFF.

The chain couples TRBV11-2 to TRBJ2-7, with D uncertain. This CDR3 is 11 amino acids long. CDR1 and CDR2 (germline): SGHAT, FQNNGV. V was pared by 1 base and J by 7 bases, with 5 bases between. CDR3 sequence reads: CASSLAREQYF. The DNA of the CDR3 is TGTGCCAGCAGCTTAGCTCGGGAGCAGTACTTC. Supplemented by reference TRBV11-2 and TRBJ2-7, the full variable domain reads EAGVAQSPRYKIIEKRQSVAFWCNPISGHATLYWYQQILGQGPKLLIQFQNNGVVDDSQLPKDRFSAERLKGVDSTLKIQPAKLEDSAVYLCASSLAREQYFGPGTRLTVT.

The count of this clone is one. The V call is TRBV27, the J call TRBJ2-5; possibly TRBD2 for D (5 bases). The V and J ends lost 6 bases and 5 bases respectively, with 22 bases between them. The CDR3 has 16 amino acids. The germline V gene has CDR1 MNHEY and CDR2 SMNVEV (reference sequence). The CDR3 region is CASSHSVRGARETQYF. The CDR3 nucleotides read TGTGCCAGCAGCCACTCCGTACGGGGAGCACGGGAGACCCAGTACTTC.